Included here is one TCR beta chain sequence, with context. The antigen remains undetermined. V was pared by 5 bases and J by 10 bases, with 14 bases between. The CDR3 loop spans 12 amino acids. Germline V gene sequence: CDR1 LGHNT, CDR2 FRNRAP. Using immunoSEQ multiplex PCR, the repertoire was profiled, and TCRdb retains in-frame clones only, with some absent. The table records about 84,000 clones, about 90% of them present only once. This record comes from a study of T cell responses to AZD1222 COVID-19 vaccine. Study-wide results and caveats: Reports indicate that nearly half of spike-specific TCRs are directed at unmutated variant regions. It was only after the peak T cell response that any repertoires were sampled. Donors were chiefly white British, with a greater number of females, and clonal diversity was perhaps underestimated.

Investigators merged groups given second doses at roughly 4 or roughly 12 weeks. The origin of this receptor is an adult who received the AZD1222 COVID-19 vaccine. The chain joins TRBV12-5 to TRBJ1-2; D unclear. This sample comprised peripheral blood, obtained 28 days after the second AZD1222 dose. CDR3 coding DNA: TGTGCTAGTGGTAGTGCAGGAGACATCTACACCTTC. Protein sequence: CASGSAGDIYTF.